This is a list of T cell receptor beta chains from one sample in a study of cytomegalovirus exposure and HLA in healthy donors. Assay used: immunoSEQ multiplex PCR; TCRdb lists only in-frame clones, some missing. The table has 100,000 or so clones, approximately 81% seen once. The sequenced sample was PBMCs. Receptors were obtained from a male donor in good health and CMV-seropositive. Both conserved end residues are part of each CDR3. A D gene is named only where the DNA matches it firmly. Some rows have no size entry. The others give once, few or many, or a class for an expanded clone.

V	size	D	J	CDR3	DNA
TRBV7-9	NA	TRBD1	TRBJ1-1	CASSQPGQGEAFF	TGTGCCAGCAGCCAACCGGGACAGGGTGAAGCTTTCTTT
TRBV5-6	NA	NA	TRBJ2-5	CASSLGGTRETQYF	TGTGCCAGCAGCTTGGGAGGCACCCGAGAGACCCAGTACTTC
TRBV7-9	NA	NA	TRBJ2-7	CASSPLGGTVSYEQYF	TGTGCCAGCAGCCCCCTAGGGGGAACAGTGTCCTACGAGCAGTACTTC
TRBV4-3	NA	TRBD2	TRBJ2-7	CASSQDLGGGGHYEQYF	TGCGCCAGCAGCCAAGATCTTGGCGGGGGGGGCCACTACGAGCAGTACTTC
TRBV11-3	few	TRBD2	TRBJ2-3	CASSLTAGGIDTQYF	TGTGCCAGCAGCTTAACAGCGGGGGGGATAGATACGCAGTATTTT
TRBV6-1	few	TRBD2	TRBJ2-2	CASSPRGVAGELFF	TGTGCCAGCAGTCCTCGGGGGGTGGCCGGGGAGCTGTTTTTT
TRBV9	NA	NA	TRBJ2-2	CASSSKMQATGELFF	TGTGCCAGCAGCTCTAAAATGCAGGCCACCGGGGAGCTGTTTTTT
TRBV19	NA	TRBD2	TRBJ2-5	CASCPGLAGRQETQYF	TGTGCCAGTTGCCCCGGACTAGCGGGGCGCCAAGAGACCCAGTACTTC
TRBV30	NA	NA	TRBJ1-4	CAWTVGGGDEKLFF	TGTGCCTGGACCGTAGGGGGAGGGGATGAAAAACTGTTTTTT
TRBV19	NA	NA	TRBJ2-7	CASSLGARYEQYF	TGTGCCAGTAGTTTGGGGGCGCGGTACGAGCAGTACTTC
TRBV7-9	NA	TRBD1	TRBJ2-5	CASSYTRGRGETQYF	TGTGCCAGCAGCTACACCAGGGGGCGCGGGGAGACCCAGTACTTC
TRBV9	NA	NA	TRBJ2-5	CASSGPGYQETQYF	TGTGCCAGCAGCGGACCAGGTTACCAAGAGACCCAGTACTTC
TRBV5-5	few	NA	TRBJ1-1	CASSAQGNTEAFF	TGTGCCAGCAGCGCCCAGGGGAACACTGAAGCTTTCTTT
TRBV27	NA	NA	TRBJ2-7	CASSLGIAYEQYF	TGTGCCAGCTCGCTAGGCATCGCCTACGAGCAGTACTTC
TRBV19	NA	TRBD1	TRBJ2-7	CASTPGQGIEQYF	TGTGCCAGTACCCCGGGACAGGGGATCGAGCAGTACTTC
TRBV11-3	NA	TRBD2	TRBJ2-1	CASSPESGLAYEQFF	TGTGCCAGCAGCCCCGAGAGCGGACTAGCATATGAGCAGTTCTTC
TRBV29-1	NA	TRBD2	TRBJ2-3	CSVDGTGLAGGLTQYF	TGCAGCGTTGATGGAACAGGACTAGCGGGGGGGCTCACGCAGTATTTT
TRBV28	NA	NA	TRBJ2-5	CASSSRDTWDTQYF	TGTGCCAGCAGCAGCCGGGACACCTGGGATACCCAGTACTTC
TRBV5-1	NA	NA	TRBJ2-1	CASSLVVGPDNEQFF	TGCGCCAGCAGCTTGGTTGTGGGGCCAGACAATGAGCAGTTCTTC
TRBV5-4	NA	TRBD1	TRBJ1-2	CASSPGPGGLEYGYTF	TGTGCCAGCAGCCCCGGGCCAGGGGGCCTGGAGTATGGCTACACCTTC
TRBV7-9	NA	TRBD1	TRBJ2-7	CASSIPGQGYEQYF	TGTGCCAGCAGTATCCCGGGACAGGGATACGAGCAGTACTTC
TRBV5-4	few	NA	TRBJ2-7	CASSWQDSSYEQYF	TGTGCCAGCAGCTGGCAGGATTCCTCCTACGAGCAGTACTTC
TRBV30	NA	NA	TRBJ1-3	CAWGTDSVSSGNTIYF	TGTGCCTGGGGTACGGACAGTGTTAGCTCTGGAAACACCATATATTTT
TRBV9	NA	NA	TRBJ2-3	CASNRGTDTQYF	TGTGCCAGCAACCGCGGCACAGATACGCAGTATTTT
TRBV7-2	once	NA	TRBJ1-1	CASSLVRVNTEAFF	TGTGCCAGCAGCTTAGTCAGGGTGAACACTGAAGCTTTCTTT
TRBV7-2	NA	TRBD1	TRBJ1-6	CASSNTALTGTDSPLHF	TGTGCCAGCAGCAACACGGCCCTAACAGGGACAGATTCACCCCTCCACTTT
TRBV11-1	NA	TRBD2	TRBJ2-1	CASSWGSGGSYNEQFF	TGTGCCAGCAGCTGGGGAAGCGGGGGCTCCTACAATGAGCAGTTCTTC
TRBV6-5	medium-sized	NA	TRBJ2-4	CASSAQGGNIQYF	TGTGCCAGCAGTGCACAGGGGGGGAACATTCAGTACTTC
TRBV5-4	NA	NA	TRBJ2-1	CASILPGSNEQFF	TGTGCCAGCATCCTCCCAGGGTCCAATGAGCAGTTCTTC
TRBV7-8	NA	TRBD1	TRBJ1-1	CASSLPTGAAEAFF	TGTGCCAGCAGCTTACCGACAGGGGCCGCGGAAGCTTTCTTT
TRBV9	NA	NA	TRBJ2-3	CASSEGWDTQYF	TGTGCCAGCAGCGAGGGGTGGGATACGCAGTATTTT
TRBV5-4	NA	NA	TRBJ1-3	CASSSERRTGNTIYF	TGTGCCAGCAGCTCCGAACGACGGACAGGAAACACCATATATTTT
TRBV6-6	NA	NA	TRBJ2-1	CASSLTGEQFF	TGTGCCAGCAGTCTGACGGGTGAGCAGTTCTTC
TRBV19	NA	TRBD1	TRBJ2-1	CASSPRTGRQQFF	TGTGCCAGTAGTCCACGGACAGGGCGGCAGCAGTTCTTC